This is a list of T cell receptor beta chains from one sample in a study of blood T cell repertoires in COVID-19. TCRdb's table, derived via immunoSEQ multiplex PCR, lists solely in-frame clones and lacks some. The sample shows about 110,000 clones, about 80% of them seen only once. Sequencing was carried out using peripheral blood. The receptors stem from a woman between 65 and 79 years old with acute or convalescent COVID-19. CDR3s leave out the opening cysteine and the closing phenylalanine or tryptophan.

>TRBV2|TRBJ2-1
ASRGLAGGGEF
>TRBV9|TRBJ2-1
ASSVGNSFTLNEQF
>TRBV7-9|TRBJ2-7
ASSGTGLSYEQY
>TRBV27|TRBJ1-5
ASRGTGNQPQH
>TRBV5-1|TRBJ1-2
ASSLAGDPGYGYT
>TRBV12-3/TRBV12-4|TRBJ1-1
ASSPPGGPEAF
>TRBV10-3|TRBJ1-2
AISDGGASGYT
>TRBV7-9|TRBJ1-1
ASSSAGITEAF
>TRBV24-1|TRBJ2-3
ATSPVGGTDTQY
>TRBV5-4|TRBJ1-1
ASSLGGQNTEAF
>TRBV11-2|TRBJ2-1
ASSFAPLAGLNEQF
>TRBV6-5|TRBJ2-2
ASSYDYTGELF
>TRBV19|TRBJ2-4
ATWSVSKNIQY
>TRBV5-1|TRBJ1-1
ASSPGQGFTEAF
>TRBV2|TRBJ1-2
ASSKDRSQNYGYT
>TRBV4-3|TRBJ2-2
ASSQGEAGELF
>TRBV27|TRBJ1-5
ASSLGVSSESQPQH
>TRBV4-3|TRBJ1-2
ASSNRGTGVNYGYT
>TRBV20-1|TRBJ1-5
SASGGFNQPQH
>TRBV5-8|TRBJ1-1
ASSLRSTGGNTEAF
>TRBV2|TRBJ1-5
ASSGRQVRNQPQH
>TRBV7-3|TRBJ2-6
ASSLTLRGSRANVLT
>TRBV5-4|TRBJ1-1
ASSSPGGPTEAF
>TRBV6-5|TRBJ2-7
ASSRGGLSSYEQY
>TRBV2|TRBJ1-5
ASRTGVNQPQH
>TRBV28|TRBJ2-5
ASSSGGETQY
>TRBV20-1|TRBJ2-5
SASGGGTQY
>TRBV19|TRBJ1-1
ASSILRGQGNTEAF
>TRBV5-4|TRBJ2-1
ASSKGLAGLTGRESEQF
>TRBV2|TRBJ1-5
ATKGQYSNQPQH
>TRBV10-3|TRBJ1-2
AISGSDRPLGGYT
>TRBV5-4|TRBJ2-1
ASSLSQLNEQF
>TRBV10-3|TRBJ2-5
AISRGTSGRVETQY
>TRBV18|TRBJ2-3
ASSPPAGTDTQY
>TRBV6-2/TRBV6-3|TRBJ1-5
ASSRNRGDFSNQPQH